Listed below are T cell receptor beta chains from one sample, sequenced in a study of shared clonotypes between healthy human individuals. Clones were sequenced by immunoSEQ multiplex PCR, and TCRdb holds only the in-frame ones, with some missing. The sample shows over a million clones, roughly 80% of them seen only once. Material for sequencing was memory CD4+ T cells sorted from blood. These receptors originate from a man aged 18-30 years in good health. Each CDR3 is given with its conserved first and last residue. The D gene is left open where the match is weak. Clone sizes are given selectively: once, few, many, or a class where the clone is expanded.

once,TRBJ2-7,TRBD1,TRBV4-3,CASSRGGQGTYEQYF,TGCGCCAGCAGCCGAGGTGGACAGGGAACCTACGAGCAGTACTTC
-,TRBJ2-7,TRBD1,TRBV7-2,CASSFRQGNEQYF,TGTGCCAGCAGCTTTAGACAGGGGAACGAGCAGTACTTC
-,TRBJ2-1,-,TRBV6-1,CASSESGSNEQFF,TGTGCCAGCAGTGAATCGGGGTCGAATGAGCAGTTCTTC
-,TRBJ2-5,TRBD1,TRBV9,CASSAGTGQETQYF,TGTGCCAGCAGCGCAGGGACAGGCCAAGAGACCCAGTACTTC
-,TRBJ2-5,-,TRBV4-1,CASSQDRERTGLETQYF,TGCGCCAGCAGCCAAGATCGGGAACGCACAGGGTTGGAGACCCAGTACTTC
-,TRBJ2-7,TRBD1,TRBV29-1,CSVGQDRVREQYF,TGCAGCGTTGGTCAGGACAGGGTGAGAGAGCAGTACTTC
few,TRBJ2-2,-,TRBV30,CAWSFWGATGELFF,TGTGCCTGGAGTTTCTGGGGAGCCACCGGGGAGCTGTTTTTT
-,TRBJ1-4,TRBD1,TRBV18,CASSPRGTGLNEKLFF,TGTGCCAGCTCACCCCGGGGGACAGGCCTTAATGAAAAACTGTTTTTT
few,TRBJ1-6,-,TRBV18,CASSQGIGSPLHF,TGTGCCAGCTCACAGGGGATAGGGTCACCCCTCCACTTT
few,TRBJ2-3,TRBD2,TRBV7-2,CASTPGGKGKDTQYF,TGTGCCAGCACCCCGGGGGGGAAGGGAAAAGATACGCAGTATTTT
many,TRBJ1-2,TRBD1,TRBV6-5,CASSGKDRAHGYTF,TGTGCCAGCAGTGGTAAGGACAGGGCTCATGGCTACACCTTC
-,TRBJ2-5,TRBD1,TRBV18,CASSPGQVGAETQYF,TGTGCCAGCTCACCAGGACAGGTGGGGGCGGAGACCCAGTACTTC
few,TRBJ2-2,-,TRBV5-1,CASTWFRDTGELFF,TGCGCCAGCACCTGGTTCCGGGACACCGGGGAGCTGTTTTTT
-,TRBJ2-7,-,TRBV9,CASSATGGTAERLEQYF,TGTGCCAGCAGCGCCACGGGAGGGACAGCGGAAAGGCTCGAGCAGTACTTC
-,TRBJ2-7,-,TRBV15,CATSSPWQAYEQYF,TGTGCCACCAGCAGCCCTTGGCAGGCCTACGAGCAGTACTTC
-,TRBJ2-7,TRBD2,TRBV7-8,CASSLGGRDEQYF,TGTGCCAGCAGCTTAGGCGGGAGGGATGAGCAGTACTTC
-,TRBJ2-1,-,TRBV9,CASSVVGGFRNEQFF,TGTGCCAGCAGCGTAGTCGGGGGTTTCAGGAATGAGCAGTTCTTC
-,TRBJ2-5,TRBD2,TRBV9,CASNRGGKETQYF,TGTGCCAGCAATCGCGGGGGTAAAGAGACCCAGTACTTC
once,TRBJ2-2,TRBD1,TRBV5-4,CASSEGTVPGNTGELFF,TGTGCCAGCAGCGAAGGGACAGTCCCAGGGAACACCGGGGAGCTGTTTTTT
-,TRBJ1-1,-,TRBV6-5,CASSQGRNTEAFF,TGTGCCAGCAGTCAGGGGAGGAACACTGAAGCTTTCTTT
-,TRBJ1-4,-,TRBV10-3,CAISSGVNGEKLFF,TGTGCCATCAGCTCCGGCGTAAACGGTGAAAAACTGTTTTTT
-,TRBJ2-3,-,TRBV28,CASSFGGGPSTDTQYF,TGTGCCAGCAGTTTTGGGGGCGGTCCTAGCACAGATACGCAGTATTTT
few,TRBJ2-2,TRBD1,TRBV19,CASSGGQGTGELFF,TGTGCCAGTAGTGGGGGACAGGGCACCGGGGAGCTGTTTTTT
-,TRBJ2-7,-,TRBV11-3,CASSLAETYEQYF,TGTGCCAGCAGCTTAGCGGAGACCTACGAGCAGTACTTC
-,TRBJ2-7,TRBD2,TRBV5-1,CASSPTSASYEQYF,TGCGCCAGCAGCCCGACTAGCGCCTCCTACGAGCAGTACTTC
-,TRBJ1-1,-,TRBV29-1,CSVGSGNTEAFF,TGCAGCGTTGGGTCAGGGAACACTGAAGCTTTCTTT
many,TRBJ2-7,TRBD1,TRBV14,CASSHLGQGNSYEQYF,TGTGCCAGCAGCCACCTGGGACAGGGTAACTCCTACGAGCAGTACTTC
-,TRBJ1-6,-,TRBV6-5,CASSTVGQISPLHF,TGTGCCAGCAGTACGGTAGGACAGATTTCACCCCTCCACTTT
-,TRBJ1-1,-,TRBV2,CASSEKVGGGRNTEAFF,TGTGCCAGCAGTGAAAAGGTCGGGGGCGGTAGGAACACTGAAGCTTTCTTT
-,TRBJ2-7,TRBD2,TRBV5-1,CASSLSGGSASYEQYF,TGCGCCAGCAGCTTGTCCGGCGGGAGTGCTTCCTACGAGCAGTACTTC
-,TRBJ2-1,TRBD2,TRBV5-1,CASSFAGDLIYEQFF,TGCGCCAGCAGCTTTGCGGGGGATTTAATCTATGAGCAGTTCTTC
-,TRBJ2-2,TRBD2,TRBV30,CAWSVARTSGTGELFF,TGTGCCTGGAGTGTGGCTAGGACTAGCGGCACCGGGGAGCTGTTTTTT
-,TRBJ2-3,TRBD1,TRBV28,CASYRAGGPDTQYF,TGTGCCAGCTATAGGGCAGGGGGCCCAGATACGCAGTATTTT
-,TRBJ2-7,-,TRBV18,CASSPQGKYEQYF,TGTGCCAGCTCACCACAGGGGAAGTACGAGCAGTACTTC
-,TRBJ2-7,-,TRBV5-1,CASSLTADYEQYF,TGCGCCAGCAGCTTGACCGCGGACTACGAGCAGTACTTC
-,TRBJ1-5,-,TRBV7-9,CASSPPGDSNQPQHF,TGTGCCAGCAGCCCACCAGGGGATAGCAATCAGCCCCAGCATTTT
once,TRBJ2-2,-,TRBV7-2,CASSPTLNTGELFF,TGTGCCAGCAGCCCGACTCTTAACACCGGGGAGCTGTTTTTT
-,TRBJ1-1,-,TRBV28,CASSLGPGAGNTEAFF,TGTGCCAGCAGTTTGGGGCCAGGGGCGGGGAACACTGAAGCTTTCTTT
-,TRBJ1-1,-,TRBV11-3,CASSLGQGRENTEAFF,TGTGCCAGCAGCTTAGGCCAGGGGCGAGAGAACACTGAAGCTTTCTTT
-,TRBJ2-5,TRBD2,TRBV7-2,CASSETGLAGVLQETQYF,TGTGCCAGCAGCGAGACGGGGCTAGCGGGAGTTCTACAAGAGACCCAGTACTTC
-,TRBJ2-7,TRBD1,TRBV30,CAWSGGGPIYF,TGTGCCTGGAGTGGAGGGGGCCCGATCTACTTC
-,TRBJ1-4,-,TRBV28,CAISRGVVGEKLFF,TGTGCCATTTCGAGGGGGGTTGTGGGTGAAAAACTGTTTTTT
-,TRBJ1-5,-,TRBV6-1,CASSDWGPQHF,TGTGCCAGCAGTGATTGGGGACCCCAGCATTTT
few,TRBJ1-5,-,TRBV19,CASSGGLVLNQPQHF,TGTGCCAGTTCGGGCGGTTTGGTGCTCAATCAGCCCCAGCATTTT
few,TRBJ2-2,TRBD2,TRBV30,CAWTPGGYYTGELFF,TGTGCCTGGACCCCCGGGGGGTATTACACCGGGGAGCTGTTTTTT
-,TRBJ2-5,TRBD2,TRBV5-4,CASSKGGTREETQYF,TGTGCCAGCAGCAAAGGGGGGACTAGAGAGGAGACCCAGTACTTC
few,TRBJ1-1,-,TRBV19,CASSIRGLVTEAFF,TGTGCCAGTAGTATTCGGGGGCTGGTCACTGAAGCTTTCTTT
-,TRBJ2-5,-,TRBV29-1,CSVENSRETQYF,TGCAGCGTTGAAAACAGTAGAGAGACCCAGTACTTC
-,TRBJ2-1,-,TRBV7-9,CASSSTVGTDEQFF,TGTGCCAGCAGCTCCACGGTGGGTACGGATGAGCAGTTCTTC
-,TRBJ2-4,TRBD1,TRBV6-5,CASSYQDRGQYIQYF,TGTGCCAGCAGTTACCAGGACAGGGGGCAATACATTCAGTACTTC
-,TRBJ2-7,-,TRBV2,CASSAYGLSTYEQYF,TGTGCCAGCAGTGCATATGGACTGTCGACCTACGAGCAGTACTTC